The 16 T cell receptor beta chains reported below all come from one sample, sequenced in a study of post-analysis software for immune sequencing data. Findings and caveats of the study: Comparison of patients with controls showed four or five TRBV segments more frequent in patients, TRBV5-6, TRBV5-1 and TRBV20-1 among them.

Sequencing libraries made from TCR beta cDNA carried unique molecular identifiers. TCRdb passed the PCR reads through MiXCR, listing each CDR3 protein once. The sample gives roughly 870,000 distinct CDR3 sequences, roughly 50% of which show up once; approximately 4.4% is in the top ten. No antigens are known for them. The sample taken for sequencing was blood. These TCRs come from a girl aged 5-17 years with multiple sclerosis.

The chain couples TRBV5-1 to TRBJ2-1, with 8 bases matching TRBD2. V was clipped by 0 bases and J by 5 bases; unmatched bases: 7. The V gene's germline CDR1 is SGHRS and CDR2 YFSETQ. The CDR3 contains 16 residues. CDR3 nucleotide sequence: TGCGCCAGCAGCTTGGATAGCGGGATGACCCACAATGAGCAGTTCTTC. It translates to CASSLDSGMTHNEQFF.

CDR3: CASSPWTGTQETQYF. CDR3 DNA: TGTGCCAGCAGCCCATGGACAGGAACCCAAGAGACCCAGTACTTC. The J gene is TRBJ2-5, the V gene TRBV7-2; TRBD1 matches 7 bases. V trimming: 5 bases; J trimming: 1 base; junction bases outside the gene matches: 7. Looked up from germline, CDR1 is SGHTA and CDR2 is FQGNSA. The CDR3 spans 15 residues.

This clonotype was found a few times. The V call is TRBV29-1, the J call TRBJ2-4; the match to TRBD1 covers 9 bases. The better agreement between TRBJ2-7 and the DNA end casts doubt on the J call. This CDR3 has 14 residues. Germline V gene sequence: CDR1 SQVTM, CDR2 ANQGSEA. This CDR3 reads CSVVTGTGCYEQYF. The DNA for the CDR3 is TGCAGCGTTGTCACCGGGACAGGGTGTTACGAGCAGTACTTC.

The chain recombines TRBV20-1 with TRBJ2-3, with 8 bases identical to TRBD2. The V gene's germline CDR1 is DFQATT and CDR2 SNEGSKA (reference sequence). V was pared by 6 bases and J by 0 bases, with 20 bases of the junction left unmatched. CDR3 length: 19 residues. The CDR3, as DNA: TGCAGTGCCCCAAGATGGGTGGCGGGGGGAACATCTAGCACAGATACGCAGTATTTT. It yields the protein CSAPRWVAGGTSSTDTQYF.

This clonotype was detected once. The chain couples TRBV20-1 to TRBJ1-2; D remains ambiguous. Germline CDR1 DFQATT, CDR2 SNEGSKA (reference sequence). The CDR3 has 14 amino acids. Trimming took 0 bases from V and 7 from J, leaving 15 bases between them. CDR3 bases: TGCAGTGCTAGAGAAAACGAGGGAGCGCGTGGCTACACCTTC. Encoded protein: CSARENEGARGYTF.

This clonotype was observed a handful of times. The J gene is TRBJ2-7, the V gene TRBV6-2 or TRBV6-3; 10 nucleotides match TRBD1. The trim removed 2 bases at V and 3 bases at J, leaving 13 bases unmatched. The germline gives CDR1 MNHEY, CDR2 SVGEGT. The CDR3 has 18 amino acids. The CDR3 is CASSYARMGQGRFYEQYF. The CDR3 DNA sequence: TGTGCCAGCAGTTACGCAAGAATGGGACAGGGGAGATTCTACGAGCAGTACTTC.

This clonotype has at least ten counts. This chain connects TRBV12-3 or TRBV12-4 to TRBJ2-7; D might be TRBD2 (6 bases). CDR3 length: 14 residues. V lost 3 bases to trimming and J lost 5 bases, with 14 bases between them. The DNA of the CDR3 is TGTGCCAGCAGTTTGGGGACTCTCCCGCACGAGCAGTACTTC. Encoded protein: CASSLGTLPHEQYF.

J is TRBJ1-4 and V is TRBV7-7; D may be TRBD1 (5 bases). Trimming pared 4 bases from V and 1 base from J, leaving 7 bases between. This CDR3 is built from 14 residues. CDR1 and CDR2 from the germline V gene are SSHAT and FNYEAQ (reference sequence). The CDR3 protein is CASSSDRTNEKLFF. In nucleotides, the CDR3 is TGTGCCAGCAGCTCAGACAGAACTAATGAAAAACTGTTTTTT.

The chain employs TRBV10-3 and TRBJ1-4; tentatively, D is TRBD1 (5 bases). The CDR3 contains 15 residues. Germline CDR1 ENHRY, CDR2 SYGVKD. Trimming removed 2 bases at V and 6 bases at J, with 13 bases between. CDR3 DNA: TGTGCCATCAGTGAGCAAGCAGGGTCATATGAAAAACTGTTTTTT. It specifies CAISEQAGSYEKLFF.

Of note for this clonotype: Germline is not matched at one junction end, which may reflect a read error. The CDR3 reads CSVEWDGGSYNEQFF. The CDR3 DNA sequence: TGCAGCGTTGAATGGGACGGGGGGTCCTACAATGAGCAGTTTTTT. This chain uses TRBV29-1 with TRBJ2-2; 7 bases are shared with TRBD2. CDR3 length equals 15 residues. Germline CDR1 is SQVTM and CDR2 is ANQGSEA.

This sequence joins TRBV27 and TRBJ2-5; 7 bases fit TRBD1. The DNA matches TRBJ2-7 better at its end, which makes the J call doubtful. Germline V gene sequence: CDR1 MNHEY, CDR2 SMNVEV (reference sequence). The CDR3 loop spans 15 amino acids. As DNA, the CDR3 is TGTGCCAGCAGTTTCCCCGGACAGGTCTGGTACGAGCAGTACTTC. It yields the protein CASSFPGQVWYEQYF.

This clonotype was seen a few times. The chain has TRBV28 and TRBJ1-2; maybe TRBD1 (5 bases). The CDR3 runs to 16 residues. V shed 7 bases and J shed 4 bases, with 22 bases lying between them. Looked up from germline, CDR1 is MDHEN and CDR2 is SYDVKM. In nucleotides, the CDR3 is TGTGCCAGCACCGTCAACGGTGGTAGGGGTGGCTATGGCTACACCTTC. It encodes CASTVNGGRGGYGYTF.

V usage is TRBV29-1 and J usage is TRBJ2-6, with TRBD2 matching over 8 bases. In germline, CDR1 is SQVTM, CDR2 ANQGSEA. This CDR3 comprises 16 residues. The junction had 8 bases not matched to a gene; V was cut back by 4 bases and J by 3 bases. CDR3 residues: CSVVPGGRSGANVLTF. The CDR3 nucleotides are TGCAGCGTTGTGCCGGGGGGGCGGAGTGGGGCCAACGTCCTGACTTTC.

This sequence joins TRBV3-1 and TRBJ2-5; D is undetermined. CDR3 size: 12 residues. Trimming left V 8 bases short and J 5 bases short, with 12 bases between. The germline V gene encodes CDR1 LGHDT and CDR2 YNNKEL (reference sequence). The CDR3 bases are TGTGCCAGCTCCCGAGGATGGGAGACCCAGTACTTC. This translates into CASSRGWETQYF.

This clonotype turned up a few times. An end of the junction differs from the germline gene, which may be a read error. This chain links TRBV7-7 with TRBJ2-1; 7 positions match TRBD2. Germline V gives CDR1 SSHAT, CDR2 FNYEAQ (reference sequence). The CDR3 runs 16 residues. CDR3 protein: CASSPRGDYGYNEQFF. CDR3 bases: TGTGCTAGCAGCCCAAGAGGGGACTATGGTTACAATGAGCAGTTCTTC.

V usage is TRBV5-1 and J usage is TRBJ1-1, with D unclear. This CDR3 has 15 residues. The V gene's germline CDR1 is SGHRS and CDR2 YFSETQ. With 0 bases removed from V and 1 base from J, the gap between germline ends came to 10 bases. The CDR3 loop reads CASSLAPGRNTEAFF. The DNA of the CDR3 is TGCGCCAGCAGCTTGGCGCCGGGGAGGAACACTGAAGCTTTCTTT.